This TCR beta chain emerged from a study of OX40 agonist ivuxolimab in advanced cancers. Study-level information: Patient treatment consisted of intravenous ivuxolimab administration every 2 weeks at 0.01 to 10 mg/kg. Three patients, one with hepatocellular carcinoma and two with cutaneous melanoma, achieved partial responses. Regarding the study as a whole: Averaged across samples, CD8+ T cells carried more expanded clones than CD4+ did.

The data were produced by immunoSEQ multiplex PCR, yet TCRdb's version contains in-frame clones alone and is incomplete. The data hold some 97,000 clones, with 89% observed a single time. From germline, CDR1 is LGHNA and CDR2 YNFKEQ. The CDR3 contains 14 residues. Trimming removed 3 bases at V and 5 bases at J, with 13 bases between. About this clone itself: The antigen is undetermined.

A history of autoimmune disease or systemic immunosuppression excluded patients. The chain uses TRBV4-2 and TRBJ1-1, with D possibly TRBD1 on 6 matching bases. The source of this sequence is an adult with an advanced solid tumor such as melanoma, head and neck, liver or kidney cancer. The specimen comprised CD4+ or CD8+ T cells sorted from blood, sampled in a trial of the OX40 agonist ivuxolimab. This CDR3 reads CASSQNTGRTEAFF. The CDR3 nucleotides are TGTGCCAGCAGCCAGAATACAGGGAGAACTGAAGCTTTCTTT.